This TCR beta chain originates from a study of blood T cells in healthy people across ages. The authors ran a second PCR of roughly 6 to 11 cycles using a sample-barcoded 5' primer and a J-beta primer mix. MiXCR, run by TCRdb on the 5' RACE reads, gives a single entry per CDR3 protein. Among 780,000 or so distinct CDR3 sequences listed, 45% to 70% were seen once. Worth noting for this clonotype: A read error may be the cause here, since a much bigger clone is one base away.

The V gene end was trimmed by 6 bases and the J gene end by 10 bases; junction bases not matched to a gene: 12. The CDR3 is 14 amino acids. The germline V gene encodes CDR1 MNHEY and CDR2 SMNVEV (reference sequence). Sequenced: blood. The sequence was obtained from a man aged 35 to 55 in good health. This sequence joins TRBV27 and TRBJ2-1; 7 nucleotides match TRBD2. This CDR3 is CASRPRRGTYEQFF. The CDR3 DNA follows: TGTGCCAGCAGACCACGGCGGGGGACCTACGAGCAGTTCTTC.